This note documents a single T cell receptor (beta chain) sequence. Which antigen it targets is not known. Qualities for individual bases were not recorded, and no much larger clone is one base off. Additional DNA sequences in this sample encode the identical CDR3. The sample comes from a study of shared clonotypes between healthy human individuals (dated by TCRdb to 2019 to 2021). For the study in its entirety: The cohort comprised a couple of women and a few men aged 18 to 49 years. For each donor, CD4 naive and CD4 memory were each run on three plates, CD8 naive on two plates, and CD8 memory on one plate. To estimate repertoire size and how much clonotype sharing occurs between individuals, the study deeply sequenced the blood TCR repertoires of several healthy adults. Different laboratories and diverse techniques were used to prepare libraries and sequence TCR repertoires, to increase sequencing depth and limit assay-specific biases. Leukapheresis yielded between about 0.94 and 10 billion PBMCs per donor. The full study reports these points: Across several donors, approximately 4.6% of naive CD4, over 3% of naive CD8, 2% to 2.5% of memory CD4, and around 0.4% of memory CD8 clonotypes were shared. Pairwise subsampling led to the expectation that sequencing depth would affect the degree of clonotype sharing among donors. The small number of donors limited the genetic and exposure-history diversity represented. Rarefaction of sorted-subset datasets indicated incomplete sequencing despite the large sequencing depth. Larger estimated clonotype richness was generally found for naive subsets than for memory subsets. Higher generation probabilities were observed for clonotypes shared by all four sorted-subset donors than for non-shared clonotypes. Sampling was restricted to blood, and TCR repertoires in tissues likely differ from the TCR repertoires found in blood.

CD8 naive samples consisted of CD45RO-negative cells that were positively selected for CCR7, yielding a CD45RA+CCR7+ population without TemRA cells. Healthy HIV-negative adults with no recently reported acute infections or vaccinations were included as donors. Every donor was a Caucasian adult living in Nashville, Tennessee, USA. After blood collection by leukapheresis, PBMCs were isolated using Ficoll-Histopaque density gradient centrifugation and then cryopreserved in the vapor phase of liquid nitrogen. Analytical flow cytometry was used to check the purity and quantity of each magnetically sorted T cell population. Each sorted fraction had its genomic DNA isolated and then quantified by UV absorbance on a Nanodrop 2000c. Using the deep immunoSEQ assay, TCR CDR3 regions were amplified from genomic DNA by multiplex PCR. Extracted genomic DNA from each cell subset was distributed evenly across all wells of several immunoSEQ 96-well plates, and each plate was treated as a replicate. For sorted subsets, each replicate PCR was loaded with approximately 200 ng genomic DNA, equivalent to 25,000 to 35,000 T cell genomes. Purified libraries were quantified with a Qubit 3.0 fluorometer, sized on a Bioanalyzer 2100, and re-quantified with the KAPA Library Quantification kit. Every immunoSEQ 96-well plate was sequenced on a separate single-read 150-cycle Illumina NextSeq 550 flow cell. On the study's bioinformatics: The immunoSEQ output contained only junctional sequences without quality scores, so filtering could not match that applied to full-length reads. To assign V/J genes and CDR3, sequences were annotated against IMGT germline references using PyIR, a Python wrapper for IgBLAST v1.9. Reads with weak V/J assignments (E-value above 1e-6), missing CDR3, stop codons, out-of-frame junctions, or ambiguous translated residues were removed. A V3J clonotype was defined by an identical inferred V gene, J gene, and CDR3 amino acid sequence. Percentage overlap between repertoires was calculated by dividing the number of shared unique clonotypes by the size of the smaller repertoire. Repertoire richness was assessed with RTK rarefaction, the Chao1 estimator, and Recon v2.1 estimates of unobserved clonotypes. For all TCRbeta clonotypes obtained by the gDNA method from several donors, generation probabilities were computed with OLGA. The source is immuneACCESS, and TCRdb retained only in-frame sequences with V and J called. Part of the clones is not carried over; for the studies checked, unresolved V genes explain less than half of this, and the remainder is unexplained. Clone size and V and J calls were adopted from that table, with D and trimming inferred from the DNA. In this sample the table shows about 2.2 million clones, 85% to 95% of which occur a single time. The biggest ten clones account for roughly 1.7% of the sample.

The CDR3 contains 15 residues, cysteine and phenylalanine counted. CDR3 DNA is the only sequence kept; it has 45 bases, read in frame from the first base. The germline V gene gives CDR1 as LGHNA and CDR2 as YSLEER. V and J are trimmed by 3 bases and 5 bases, and the gene matches miss 7 bases of the junction. The sequence came from a man aged 18 to 30 in good health. Some clones in this sample may be carry-over from other donors' samples. The sequence joins TRBV4-3 to TRBJ2-5; 9 nucleotides in the junction match TRBD1. The sequenced sample consisted of naive CD8+ T cells from PBMCs. This specimen's cell subset or site label, interpreted: CD45RA+CCR7+. CDR3 region: CASSQGQGAGETQYF. The sequence in DNA is TGCGCCAGCAGCCAGGGACAGGGCGCGGGGGAGACCCAGTACTTC.